This T cell receptor (beta chain) was captured in a study of blood T cell repertoires in COVID-19. As for the study in general: Sites in the United States, Italy and Spain provided acute and convalescent COVID-19 samples. T cells, B-cell-depleted T cells, or PBMCs provided the cDNA or gDNA that served as material.

In the source study's methods: The assay estimated nucleated cells by amplifying reference gene primers. The assay was immunoSEQ multiplex PCR, and TCRdb's table has in-frame clones only and misses some. D and trimming come from the DNA, and the V and J calls and clone size come from that table. The data contain approximately 100,000 clones, about 90% of them seen just once; the ten biggest clones take up about 5%. The V gene lost 8 bases and the J gene lost 1 base, with 14 bases spanning the gap. This CDR3 contains 14 residues. Germline V gene lookup returns CDR1 SNHLY and CDR2 FYNNEI. The sequence came from a man in his 70s with acute or convalescent COVID-19. Sample: peripheral blood. The chain combines TRBV2 with TRBJ1-1, with D possibly TRBD1 on 6 matching bases. The chain's CDR3 is CASLEIRGNTEAFF. DNA of the CDR3: TGTGCCAGCCTTGAGATCAGGGGGAACACTGAAGCTTTCTTT.